This T cell receptor beta chain originates from a study of blood T cell repertoires in COVID-19 (dated by TCRdb to 2018 to 2020). General notes on the study: Collaborator samples came from the United States, Italy and Spain and covered acute and convalescent phases of COVID-19. The prospective study material was composed of cDNA or gDNA derived from T cells, B-cell-depleted T cells, or PBMCs. Subjects who had been exposed to COVID-19, were actively infected with it, or had recovered from it provided the deeply sampled blood TCRbeta repertoires that made up the dataset. A freely available public database, intended as a resource for researchers studying the immune response to SARS-CoV-2, is where the repertoires were released. Samples were obtained from the ongoing ImmuneRACE study (first 160 participants) and from 1,000 to 1,500 subjects provided by 6 global collaborators. A de-identified subject ID, COVID-19 status, age in years and sex were almost always included in the sample metadata. Where HLA class I and class II types were available, the types were taken from metadata supplied by the sample provider, not from assay-based typing.

Whole blood was collected in K2EDTA tubes by collaborating institutions according to the institutions' own protocols. For TCRbeta analysis, collaborator samples were shipped as frozen whole blood, as isolated PBMCs, or as DNA extracted from either sample type. The immunoSEQ Assay, a bias-controlled multiplex PCR, was used to amplify TCRbeta CDR3 regions from genomic DNA. Under the source paper's analysis protocol: The number of nucleated cells in each sample was estimated from the amplification of reference gene primers within the assay. To quantify the absolute abundance of each unique TCRbeta CDR3 rearrangement, sequence reads were collapsed and filtered. Productive Simpson clonality was computed per sample as the square root of Simpson's diversity index over productive rearrangements. TCRdb re-hosts the immuneACCESS table, in-frame sequences only. Its copies lack some clones; in the studies checked, an unresolved V gene accounts for under half of them, and the cause for the rest is not known. V and J calls and clone size come straight from that table; D and trimming were deduced from the DNA. Within this sample are approximately 70,000 clones, with approximately 86% of them counted one time only. The top ten clones comprise almost 4% of the sample.

What the work shows at the level of the full study, not this receptor alone: The quantity of clinical and demographic metadata differed by source and by participant and was supplied without curation.

V is cut back by 5 bases and J by 2 bases, with 14 bases in the junction unmatched. The CDR3 runs 17 amino acids, cysteine and phenylalanine included. Only the CDR3 part of the read is kept: 51 bases, read in frame from the first base. CDR1 SGHTA and CDR2 FQGNSA were looked up in the germline V gene. To note about this clone: Its cognate antigen has yet to be identified. No quality values exist for individual bases; no much larger clone is one base distant. Other DNA sequences in this sample translate to the same CDR3.

The V and J segments used are TRBV7-2 and TRBJ2-7; 8 bases in the middle match TRBD2. The sequenced sample consisted of peripheral blood. The origin of this receptor is a man between 65 and 85 years old with active COVID-19. The CDR3 corresponds to CASSPPGGSPRPYEQYF. The nucleotide sequence reads as follows: TGTGCCAGCAGCCCCCCGGGGGGGAGCCCCCGGCCCTACGAGCAGTACTTC.